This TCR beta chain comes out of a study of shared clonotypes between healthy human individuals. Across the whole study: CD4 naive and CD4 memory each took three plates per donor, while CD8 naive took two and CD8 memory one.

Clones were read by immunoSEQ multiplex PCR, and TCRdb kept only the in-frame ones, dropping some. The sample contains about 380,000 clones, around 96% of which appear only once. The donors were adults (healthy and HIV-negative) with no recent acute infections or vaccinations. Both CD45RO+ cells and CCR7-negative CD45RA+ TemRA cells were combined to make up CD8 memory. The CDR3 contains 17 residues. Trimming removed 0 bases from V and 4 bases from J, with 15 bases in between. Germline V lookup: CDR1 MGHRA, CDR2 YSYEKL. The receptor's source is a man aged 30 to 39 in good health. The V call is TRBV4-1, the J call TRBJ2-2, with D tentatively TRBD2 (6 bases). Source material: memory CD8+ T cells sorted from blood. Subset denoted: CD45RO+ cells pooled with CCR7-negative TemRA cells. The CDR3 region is CASSQDIARRATGELFF. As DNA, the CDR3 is TGCGCCAGCAGCCAAGATATAGCGCGGAGGGCCACCGGGGAGCTGTTTTTT.